This T cell receptor beta chain was documented in a study of a mutant IDH1 vaccine in newly diagnosed glioma. Background on the study: Pretreatment consisted of radiotherapy, temozolomide, or both, with most receiving both.

Measured with immunoSEQ multiplex PCR; TCRdb has only the in-frame clones, and not every one. The top ten clones hold around 5% of a sample with around 33,000 clones, approximately 86% of them seen once. As for this clone: In the same sample, other DNA sequences code for this CDR3.

Time point defined: baseline, week 1 (first vaccination visit). Treatment of the sample: pre-vaccination baseline after standard-of-care therapy. V shed 7 bases and J shed 5 bases, with 14 bases lying between them. This CDR3 comprises 13 residues. The germline V gene encodes CDR1 SQVTM and CDR2 ANQGSEA. The source is a middle-aged woman with glioma. This material consisted of PBMCs, taken from a glioma patient treated with radiotherapy, temozolomide or both. The V and J genes are TRBV29-1 and TRBJ1-4; D may be TRBD1 (6 bases). The CDR3 sequence is CSAGDRRNEKLFF. Written as DNA, the CDR3 is TGCAGCGCGGGTGACAGGCGAAATGAAAAACTGTTTTTT. Full variable domain (rest looked up from reference TRBV29-1 and TRBJ1-4): SAVISQKPSRDICQRGTSLTIQCQVDSQVTMMFWYRQQPGQSLTLIATANQGSEATYESGFVIDKFPISRPNLTFSTLTVSNMSPEDSSIYLCSAGDRRNEKLFFGSGTQLSVL.